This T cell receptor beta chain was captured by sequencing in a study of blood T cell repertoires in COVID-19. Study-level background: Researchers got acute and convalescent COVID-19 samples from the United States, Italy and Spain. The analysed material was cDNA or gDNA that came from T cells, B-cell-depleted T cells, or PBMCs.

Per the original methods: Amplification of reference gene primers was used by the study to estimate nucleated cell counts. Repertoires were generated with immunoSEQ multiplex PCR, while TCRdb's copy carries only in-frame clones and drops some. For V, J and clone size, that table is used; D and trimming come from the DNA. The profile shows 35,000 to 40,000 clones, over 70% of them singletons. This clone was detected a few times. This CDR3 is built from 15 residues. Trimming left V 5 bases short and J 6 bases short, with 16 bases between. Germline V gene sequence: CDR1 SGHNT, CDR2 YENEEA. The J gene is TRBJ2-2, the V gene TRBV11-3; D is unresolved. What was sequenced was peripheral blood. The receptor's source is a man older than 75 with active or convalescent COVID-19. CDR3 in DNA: TGTGCCAGCAGCCCCGCCTCTATAAAAGCCGGGGAGCTGTTTTTT. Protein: CASSPASIKAGELFF.